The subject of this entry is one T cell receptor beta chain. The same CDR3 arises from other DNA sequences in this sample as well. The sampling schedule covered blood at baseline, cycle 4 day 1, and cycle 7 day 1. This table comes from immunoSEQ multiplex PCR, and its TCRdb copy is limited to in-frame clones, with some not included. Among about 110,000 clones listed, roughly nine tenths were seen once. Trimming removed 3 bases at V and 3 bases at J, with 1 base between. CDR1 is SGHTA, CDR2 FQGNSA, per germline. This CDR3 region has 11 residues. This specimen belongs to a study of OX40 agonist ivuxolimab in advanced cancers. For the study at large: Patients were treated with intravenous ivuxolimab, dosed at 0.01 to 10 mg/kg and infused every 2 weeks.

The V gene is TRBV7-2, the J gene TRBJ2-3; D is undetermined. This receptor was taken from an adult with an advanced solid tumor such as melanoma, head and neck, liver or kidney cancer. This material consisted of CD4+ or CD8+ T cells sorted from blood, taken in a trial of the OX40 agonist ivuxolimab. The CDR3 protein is CASSFTDTQYF. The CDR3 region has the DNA TGTGCCAGCAGCTTTACAGATACGCAGTATTTT.